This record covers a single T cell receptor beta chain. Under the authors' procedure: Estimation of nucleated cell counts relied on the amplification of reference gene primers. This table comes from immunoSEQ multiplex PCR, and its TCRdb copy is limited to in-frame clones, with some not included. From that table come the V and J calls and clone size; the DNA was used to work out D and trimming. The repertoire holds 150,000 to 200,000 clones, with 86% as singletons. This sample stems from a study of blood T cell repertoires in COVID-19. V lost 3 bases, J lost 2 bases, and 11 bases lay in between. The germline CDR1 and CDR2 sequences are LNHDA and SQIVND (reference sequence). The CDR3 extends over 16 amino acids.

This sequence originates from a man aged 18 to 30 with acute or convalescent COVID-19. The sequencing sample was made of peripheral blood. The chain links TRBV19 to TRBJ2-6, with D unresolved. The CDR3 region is CASSILTFPGANVLTF. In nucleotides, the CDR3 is TGTGCCAGTAGTATTTTGACATTTCCTGGGGCCAACGTCCTGACTTTC.